This is a list of T cell receptor beta chains from one sample in a study of patients and donors after allogeneic stem cell transplantation. TCRdb processed the RT-PCR reads anew with MiXCR; each CDR3 protein has one entry. The sample has 900,000 to 1,000,000 distinct CDR3 sequences; more than 15% are singletons. Input material: blood, either unsorted or a sorted T cell fraction (not recorded which). These receptors originate from a human donor who was either an allogeneic HSCT recipient or a stem cell or donor lymphocyte infusion donor (not recorded which). It is not recorded whose cells these are; they may come from a transplant donor. Each CDR3 is given without its conserved first and last residue.

J gene: TRBJ2-3; V gene: TRBV20-1; CDR3 protein: SASGGHLSTDTQY
J gene: TRBJ1-1; V gene: TRBV12-3/TRBV12-4; CDR3 protein: ASSLGQAGTEAF
J gene: TRBJ2-3; V gene: TRBV4-1; CDR3 protein: ASSQASLPDTQY
J gene: TRBJ1-5; V gene: TRBV7-3; CDR3 protein: ASSSDSGNQPQH
J gene: TRBJ2-2; V gene: TRBV12-3/TRBV12-4; CDR3 protein: ASRPTTGMNTGELF
J gene: TRBJ1-2; V gene: TRBV20-1; CDR3 protein: SARYQRGIGYT
J gene: TRBJ2-3; V gene: TRBV11-2; CDR3 protein: ASSLSGTSGGMGNTQY
J gene: TRBJ2-2; V gene: TRBV15; CDR3 protein: ATSRGTSGRGDTGELF
J gene: TRBJ1-1; V gene: TRBV5-1; CDR3 protein: ASSLAGPPNTEAF
J gene: TRBJ2-5; V gene: TRBV24-1; CDR3 protein: ATSDLKSGGQETQY
J gene: TRBJ1-1; V gene: TRBV5-6; CDR3 protein: ASRRVEMNTEAF
J gene: TRBJ2-7; V gene: TRBV27; CDR3 protein: ASRREDRSYEQY
J gene: TRBJ2-5; V gene: TRBV5-1; CDR3 protein: ASSPRTSGMETQY
J gene: TRBJ2-4; V gene: TRBV4-1; CDR3 protein: ASSQEGTGAKLAKNIQY
J gene: TRBJ2-7; V gene: TRBV9; CDR3 protein: ASSPPDRVEEQY
J gene: TRBJ1-5; V gene: TRBV5-8; CDR3 protein: ASSVLQGARGNQPQH
J gene: TRBJ1-2; V gene: TRBV29-1; CDR3 protein: SVEDQEGSTPSELYGYT
J gene: TRBJ1-6; V gene: TRBV10-3; CDR3 protein: AISRVILRSKNSPLH
J gene: TRBJ2-7; V gene: TRBV25-1; CDR3 protein: ASSAPGTGGYEQY
J gene: TRBJ2-5; V gene: TRBV9; CDR3 protein: ASSARPGLGQETQY
J gene: TRBJ1-2; V gene: TRBV2; CDR3 protein: ASSSLTWNGYT
J gene: TRBJ2-1; V gene: TRBV9; CDR3 protein: ASSFKPLKLAGNSYNEQF
J gene: TRBJ2-3; V gene: TRBV20-1; CDR3 protein: SARDSAERTRPNRDTQY
J gene: TRBJ1-2; V gene: TRBV6-1; CDR3 protein: ASSGGPADGYT
J gene: TRBJ2-2; V gene: TRBV6-8; CDR3 protein: ASSYRDRVYHTGELF
J gene: TRBJ1-1; V gene: TRBV7-8; CDR3 protein: ASSMDRAEGAF
J gene: TRBJ2-3; V gene: TRBV19; CDR3 protein: ASSIGQRLRTDTQY
J gene: TRBJ2-7; V gene: TRBV20-1; CDR3 protein: SARGLAGAQVYEQY
J gene: TRBJ1-1; V gene: TRBV6-5; CDR3 protein: ASSPSLFEAF
J gene: TRBJ2-2; V gene: TRBV7-9; CDR3 protein: ASSFSQGGHTGELF
J gene: TRBJ2-2; V gene: TRBV20-1; CDR3 protein: SARGGPLVTGELF
J gene: TRBJ2-1; V gene: TRBV12-5; CDR3 protein: ASGAPTLAAYNEQF
J gene: TRBJ1-2; V gene: TRBV9; CDR3 protein: ASSVTWTEGYT
J gene: TRBJ2-5; V gene: TRBV20-1; CDR3 protein: SASLGQGLGETQY
J gene: TRBJ1-2; V gene: TRBV11-3; CDR3 protein: ASSLVRDGYT
J gene: TRBJ1-3; V gene: TRBV29-1; CDR3 protein: SVESGQGIDTIY
J gene: TRBJ2-7; V gene: TRBV6-5; CDR3 protein: ASTDRSEQY
J gene: TRBJ1-4; V gene: TRBV5-5; CDR3 protein: ASSLVPVIATNEKLF
J gene: TRBJ1-1; V gene: TRBV19; CDR3 protein: ASSIRDSMNTEAF
J gene: TRBJ2-3; V gene: TRBV9; CDR3 protein: ASSLPRDFDTQY
J gene: TRBJ1-1; V gene: TRBV10-3; CDR3 protein: AIRSLNTEAF
J gene: TRBJ1-2; V gene: TRBV6-5; CDR3 protein: ASSPGTTGYT
J gene: TRBJ2-7; V gene: TRBV4-1; CDR3 protein: ASNPRTGAYEQY
J gene: TRBJ2-7; V gene: TRBV9; CDR3 protein: ASSGGGAYEQY
J gene: TRBJ2-7; V gene: TRBV7-8; CDR3 protein: ASSFTGGSEQY
J gene: TRBJ2-5; V gene: TRBV4-2; CDR3 protein: ASSQDRLVQETQY
J gene: TRBJ1-2; V gene: TRBV20-1; CDR3 protein: SAKGGDYGYT
J gene: TRBJ2-5; V gene: TRBV29-1; CDR3 protein: SVERAGMETQY